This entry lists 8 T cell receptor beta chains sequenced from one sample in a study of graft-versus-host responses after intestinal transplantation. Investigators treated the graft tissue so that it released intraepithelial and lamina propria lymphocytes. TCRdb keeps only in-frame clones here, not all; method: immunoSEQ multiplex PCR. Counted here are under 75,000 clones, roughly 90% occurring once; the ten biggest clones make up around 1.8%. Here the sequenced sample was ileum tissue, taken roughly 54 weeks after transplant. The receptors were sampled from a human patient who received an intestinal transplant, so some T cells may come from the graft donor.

The CDR3 protein is CASSLGTGGIGTQYF. Written as DNA, the CDR3 is TGTGCCAGCAGCTTAGGAACGGGGGGGATCGGGACCCAGTACTTC. The V gene is TRBV7-2, the J gene TRBJ2-5, with TRBD2 identical over 8 bases. The CDR3 totals 15 residues. Germline CDR1 and CDR2: SGHTA and FQGNSA. J gave up 7 bases and V 1 base, and 8 bases lay outside the gene matches.

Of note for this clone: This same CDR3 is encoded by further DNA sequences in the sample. Here the CDR3 DNA reads TGCGCCAGCAGCTCCCTGGACTCAACCTACTCCTACGAGCAGTACTTC. Translated, it gives CASSSLDSTYSYEQYF. The chain is built from TRBV5-1 and TRBJ2-7, with D possibly being TRBD2 (5 bases). Germline CDR1 reads SGHRS; CDR2 reads YFSETQ. V lost 3 bases to trimming and J lost 0 bases, with 16 bases between them. The CDR3 runs 16 residues.

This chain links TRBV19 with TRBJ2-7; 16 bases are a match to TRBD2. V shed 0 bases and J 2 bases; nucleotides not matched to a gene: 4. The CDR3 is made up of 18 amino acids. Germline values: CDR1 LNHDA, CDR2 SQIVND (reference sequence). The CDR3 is CASSIEGTSGRATYEQYF. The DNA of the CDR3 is TGTGCCAGTAGTATAGAAGGGACTAGCGGGAGGGCAACCTACGAGCAGTACTTC.

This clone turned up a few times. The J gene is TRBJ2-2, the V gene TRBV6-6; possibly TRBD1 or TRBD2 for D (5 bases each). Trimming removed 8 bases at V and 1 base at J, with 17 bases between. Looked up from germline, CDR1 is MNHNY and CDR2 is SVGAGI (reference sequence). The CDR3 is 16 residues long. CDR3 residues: CASSPSGRENTGELFF. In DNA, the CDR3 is TGTGCCAGCTCCCCTTCGGGACGGGAGAACACCGGGGAGCTGTTTTTT.

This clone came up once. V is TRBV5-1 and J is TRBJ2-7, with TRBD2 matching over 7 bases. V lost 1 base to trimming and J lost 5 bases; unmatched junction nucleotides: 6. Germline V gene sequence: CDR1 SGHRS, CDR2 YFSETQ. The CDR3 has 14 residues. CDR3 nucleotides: TGCGCCAGCAGCTTGTCCAGCGGGATCGACGAGCAGTACTTC. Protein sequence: CASSLSSGIDEQYF. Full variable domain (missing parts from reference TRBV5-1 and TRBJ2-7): KAGVTQTPRYLIKTRGQQVTLSCSPISGHRSVSWYQQTPGQGLQFLFEYFSETQRNKGNFPGRFSGRQFSNSRSEMNVSTLELGDSALYLCASSLSSGIDEQYFGPGTRLTVT.

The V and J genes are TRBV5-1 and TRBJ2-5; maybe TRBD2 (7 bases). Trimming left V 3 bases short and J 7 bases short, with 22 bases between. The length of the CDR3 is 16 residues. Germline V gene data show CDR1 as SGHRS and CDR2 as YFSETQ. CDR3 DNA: TGCGCCAGCAGCTCGACGGGACTACCGCAAGGGGGGACCCAGTACTTC. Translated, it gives CASSSTGLPQGGTQYF.

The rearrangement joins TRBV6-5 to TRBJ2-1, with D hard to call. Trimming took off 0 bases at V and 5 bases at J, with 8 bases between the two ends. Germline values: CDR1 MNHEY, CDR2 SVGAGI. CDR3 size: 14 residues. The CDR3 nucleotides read TGTGCCAGCAGTTACTCGTCTGGTAACAATGAGCAGTTCTTC. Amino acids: CASSYSSGNNEQFF.

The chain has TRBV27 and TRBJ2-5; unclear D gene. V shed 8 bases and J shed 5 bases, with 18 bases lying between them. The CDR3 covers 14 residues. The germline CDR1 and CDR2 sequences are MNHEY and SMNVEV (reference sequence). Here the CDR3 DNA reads TGTGCCAGCCATTCTATAGGAGCTTTCGAGACCCAGTACTTC. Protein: CASHSIGAFETQYF.